This TCR beta chain was recorded in a study of T cells in Graves' hyperthyroidism and ophthalmopathy. Overall study results and limits: Separating ophthalmopathy from stable hyperthyroidism was achieved by a 13 V-J model.

Germline lookup yields CDR1 MDHEN and CDR2 SYDVKM. Trimming at V came to 6 bases and at J to 6 bases, leaving 10 bases not matched to a gene. The CDR3 loop spans 16 amino acids. Regions amplified from RNA transcripts were the TCR beta CDR3 regions. The HTBI primer set served for first-round RT-PCR of the TCR CDR3. From the multiplex PCR reads, TCRdb called clonotypes with MiXCR, one entry per CDR3 protein. In the table there are 250,000 to 300,000 distinct CDR3 sequences, more than 10% of which are singletons. Ten or more counts support this clonotype. Its target is not known. The chain links TRBV28 to TRBJ2-3; the match to TRBD2 covers 12 bases. Sample: blood. This TCR derives from a woman in her twenties or thirties with Graves' hyperthyroidism that later progressed to Graves' ophthalmopathy. CDR3 sequence (DNA): TGTGCCAGCAGCCCGACTAGCGGGAGTTACTATGATACGCAGTATTTT. It codes for CASSPTSGSYYDTQYF.